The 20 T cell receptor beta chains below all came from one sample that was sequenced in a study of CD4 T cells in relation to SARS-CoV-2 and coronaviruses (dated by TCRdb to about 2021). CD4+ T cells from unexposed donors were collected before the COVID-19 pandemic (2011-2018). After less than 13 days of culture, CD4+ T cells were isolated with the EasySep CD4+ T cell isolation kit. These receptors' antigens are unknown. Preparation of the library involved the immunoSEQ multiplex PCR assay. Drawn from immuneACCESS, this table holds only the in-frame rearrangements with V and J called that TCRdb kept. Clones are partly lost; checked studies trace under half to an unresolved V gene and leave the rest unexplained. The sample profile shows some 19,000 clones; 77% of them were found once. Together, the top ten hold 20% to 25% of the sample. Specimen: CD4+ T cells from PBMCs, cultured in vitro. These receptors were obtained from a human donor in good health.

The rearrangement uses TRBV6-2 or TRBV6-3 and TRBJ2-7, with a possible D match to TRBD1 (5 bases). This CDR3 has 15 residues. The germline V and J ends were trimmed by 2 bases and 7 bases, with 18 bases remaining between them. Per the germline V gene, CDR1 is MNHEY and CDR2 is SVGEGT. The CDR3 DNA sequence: TGTGCCAGCAGTTACCCCCAGGGAACGAACCGGGAGCAGTACTTC. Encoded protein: CASSYPQGTNREQYF.

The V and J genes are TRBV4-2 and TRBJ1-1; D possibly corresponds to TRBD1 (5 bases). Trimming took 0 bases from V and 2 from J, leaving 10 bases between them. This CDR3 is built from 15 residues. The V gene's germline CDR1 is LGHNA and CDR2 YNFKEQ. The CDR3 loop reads CASSQEGAVNTEAFF. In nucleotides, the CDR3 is TGTGCCAGCAGCCAAGAAGGGGCAGTTAACACTGAAGCTTTCTTT.

The CDR3 DNA reads as TGTGCCAGCAGCTTCCAAGTCTCCTACGAGCAGTACTTC. Protein sequence: CASSFQVSYEQYF. The V call is TRBV5-5, the J call TRBJ2-7; D unclear. Germline CDR1 SGHKS, CDR2 YYEKEE (reference sequence). This CDR3 is built from 13 residues. V lost 2 bases, J lost 0 bases, and 6 bases lay in between.

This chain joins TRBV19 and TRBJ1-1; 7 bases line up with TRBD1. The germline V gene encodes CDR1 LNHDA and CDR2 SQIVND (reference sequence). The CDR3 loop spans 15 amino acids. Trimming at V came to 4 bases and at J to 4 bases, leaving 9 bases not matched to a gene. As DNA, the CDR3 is TGTGCCAGTAGTACCCAGACAGGGTTCGGCACTGAAGCTTTCTTT. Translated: CASSTQTGFGTEAFF.

The CDR3: CASSLGPALAGVNEQYF. CDR3 in DNA: TGTGCCAGCAGCTTAGGCCCCGCTCTAGCGGGAGTAAACGAGCAGTACTTC. V and J are TRBV7-8 and TRBJ2-7; 10 bases align to TRBD2. The CDR3 totals 17 residues. Trimming removed 1 base from V and 5 bases from J; junction bases left unmatched: 11. From germline, CDR1 is SGHVS and CDR2 FQNEAQ.

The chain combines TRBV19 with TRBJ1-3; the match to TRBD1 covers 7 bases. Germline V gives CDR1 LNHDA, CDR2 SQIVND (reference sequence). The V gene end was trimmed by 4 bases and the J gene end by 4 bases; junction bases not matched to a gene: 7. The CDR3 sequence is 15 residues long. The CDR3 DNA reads TGTGCCAGTAGTACTGACAGGGCTTCGGGAAACACCATATATTTT. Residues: CASSTDRASGNTIYF.

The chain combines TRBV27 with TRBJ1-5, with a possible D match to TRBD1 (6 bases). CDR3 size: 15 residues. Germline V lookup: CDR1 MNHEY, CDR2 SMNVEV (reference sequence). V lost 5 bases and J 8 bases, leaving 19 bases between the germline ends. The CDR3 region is CASSPTGPKREPQHF. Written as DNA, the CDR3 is TGTGCCAGCAGTCCCACAGGGCCAAAAAGGGAGCCCCAGCATTTT.

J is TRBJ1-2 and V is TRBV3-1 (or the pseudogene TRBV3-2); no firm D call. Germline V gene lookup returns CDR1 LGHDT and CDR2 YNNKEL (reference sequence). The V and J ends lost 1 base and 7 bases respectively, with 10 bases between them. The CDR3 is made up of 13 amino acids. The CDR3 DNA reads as TGTGCCAGCAGCCAAGGGACCCGGGGTGGCTACACCTTC. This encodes CASSQGTRGGYTF.

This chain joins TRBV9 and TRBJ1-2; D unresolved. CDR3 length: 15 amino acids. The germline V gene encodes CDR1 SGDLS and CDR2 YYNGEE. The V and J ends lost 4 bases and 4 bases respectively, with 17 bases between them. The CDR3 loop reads CASSLRSAGLYGYTF. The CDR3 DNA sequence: TGTGCCAGCAGCTTACGGTCAGCTGGACTCTATGGCTACACCTTC. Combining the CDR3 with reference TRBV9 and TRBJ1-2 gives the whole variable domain DSGVTQTPKHLITATGQRVTLRCSPRSGDLSVYWYQQSLDQGLQFLIQYYNGEERAKGNILERFSAQQFPDLHSELNLSSLELGDSALYFCASSLRSAGLYGYTFGSGTRLTVV.

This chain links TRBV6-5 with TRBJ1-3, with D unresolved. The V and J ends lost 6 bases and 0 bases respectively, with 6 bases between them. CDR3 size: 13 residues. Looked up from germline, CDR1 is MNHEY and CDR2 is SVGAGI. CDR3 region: CASRYSSGNTIYF. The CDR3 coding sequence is TGTGCCAGCAGATACAGCTCTGGAAACACCATATATTTT.

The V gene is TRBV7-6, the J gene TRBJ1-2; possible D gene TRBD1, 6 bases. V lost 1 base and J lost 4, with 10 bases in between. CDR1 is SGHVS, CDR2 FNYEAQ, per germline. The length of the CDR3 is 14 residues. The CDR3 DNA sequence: TGTGCCAGCAGCTTAGGACAGGCACTCTATGGCTACACCTTC. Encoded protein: CASSLGQALYGYTF.

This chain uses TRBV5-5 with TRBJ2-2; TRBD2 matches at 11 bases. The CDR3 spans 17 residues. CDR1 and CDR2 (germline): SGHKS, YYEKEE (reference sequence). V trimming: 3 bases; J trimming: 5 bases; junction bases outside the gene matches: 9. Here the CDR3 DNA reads TGTGCCAGCAGCTCTTTTTTCGGGACTAGCGGTACCGGGGAGCTGTTTTTT. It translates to CASSSFFGTSGTGELFF.

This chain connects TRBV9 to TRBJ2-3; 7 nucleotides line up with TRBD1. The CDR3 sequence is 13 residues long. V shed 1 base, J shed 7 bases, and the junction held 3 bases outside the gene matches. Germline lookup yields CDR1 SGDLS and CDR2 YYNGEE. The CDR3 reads CASSVKGANTQYF. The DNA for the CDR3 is TGTGCCAGCAGCGTAAAGGGGGCAAATACGCAGTATTTT.

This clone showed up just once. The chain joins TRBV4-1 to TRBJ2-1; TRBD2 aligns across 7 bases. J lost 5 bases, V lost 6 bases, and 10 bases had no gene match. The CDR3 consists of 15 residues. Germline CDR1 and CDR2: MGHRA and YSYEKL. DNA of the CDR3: TGCGCCAGCAGACACGCTAGCGGAGTGAACAATGAGCAGTTCTTC. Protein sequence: CASRHASGVNNEQFF.

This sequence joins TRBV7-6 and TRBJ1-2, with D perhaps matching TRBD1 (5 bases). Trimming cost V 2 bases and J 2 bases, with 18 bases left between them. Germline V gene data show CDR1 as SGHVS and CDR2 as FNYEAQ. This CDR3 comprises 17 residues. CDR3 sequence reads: CASSLTPVGVSNYGYTF. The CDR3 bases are TGTGCCAGCAGCTTAACGCCCGTGGGGGTATCGAACTATGGCTACACCTTC.

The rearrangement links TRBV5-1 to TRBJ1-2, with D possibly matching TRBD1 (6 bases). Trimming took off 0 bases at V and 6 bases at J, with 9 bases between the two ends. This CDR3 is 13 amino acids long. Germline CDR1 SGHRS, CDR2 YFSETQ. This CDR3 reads CASSLAYRDGYTF. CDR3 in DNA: TGCGCCAGCAGCTTGGCCTACAGGGATGGCTACACCTTC.

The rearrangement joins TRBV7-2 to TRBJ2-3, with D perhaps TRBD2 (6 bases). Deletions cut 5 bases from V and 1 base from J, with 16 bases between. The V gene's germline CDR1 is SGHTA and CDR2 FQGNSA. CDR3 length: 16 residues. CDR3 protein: CASSPPVGEGTDTQYF. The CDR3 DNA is TGTGCCAGCAGCCCACCCGTGGGGGAGGGCACAGATACGCAGTATTTT.

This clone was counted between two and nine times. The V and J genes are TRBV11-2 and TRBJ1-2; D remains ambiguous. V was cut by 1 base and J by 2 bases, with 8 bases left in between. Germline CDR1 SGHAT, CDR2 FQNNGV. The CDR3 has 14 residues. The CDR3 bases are TGTGCCAGCAGCTTAGTTGAGAGCAACTATGGCTACACCTTC. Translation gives CASSLVESNYGYTF.

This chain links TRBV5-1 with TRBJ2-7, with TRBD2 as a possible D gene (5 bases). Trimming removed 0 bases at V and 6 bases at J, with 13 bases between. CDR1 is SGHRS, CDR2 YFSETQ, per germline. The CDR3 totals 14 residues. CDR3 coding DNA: TGCGCCAGCAGCTTGGGACTATTATCCCCCGAGCAGTACTTC. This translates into CASSLGLLSPEQYF.

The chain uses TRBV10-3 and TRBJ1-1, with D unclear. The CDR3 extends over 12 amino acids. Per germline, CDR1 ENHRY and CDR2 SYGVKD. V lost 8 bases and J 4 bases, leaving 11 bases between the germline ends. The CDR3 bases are TGTGCCATCGAAGGGTTTGGCACTGAAGCTTTCTTT. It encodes CAIEGFGTEAFF.